The 3 T cell receptor beta chains presented below share a single source sample, sequenced in a study of blood T cell repertoires in COVID-19. Using immunoSEQ multiplex PCR, the repertoire was profiled, and TCRdb retains in-frame clones only, with some absent. The sample has 110,000 to 150,000 clones, 80% to 90% seen once; the top ten hold roughly 9.6%. Material: peripheral blood. These receptors all stem from a woman of 80 years or more with acute or convalescent COVID-19.

The chain carries TRBV19 and TRBJ1-5; TRBD1 is a possible D gene (5 bases). The CDR3 is 14 residues long. V was pared by 1 base and J by 7 bases, with 11 bases between. Germline CDR1 and CDR2: LNHDA and SQIVND (reference sequence). CDR3 in DNA: TGTGCCAGTAGTATAGCTGGGGCCGGACAGCCCCAGCATTTT. Encoded protein: CASSIAGAGQPQHF.

The chain uses TRBV12-3 or TRBV12-4 and TRBJ1-1; the match to TRBD1 covers 8 bases. CDR3 size: 13 residues. V was clipped by 9 bases and J by 2 bases; unmatched bases: 5. As DNA, the CDR3 is TGTGCCAGTTTAGACAGGGGAAACACTGAAGCTTTCTTT. Residues: CASLDRGNTEAFF.

For the CDR3, the DNA is TGTGCCAGCAGCTTGGCTGGGGGGGATGGCTACACCTTC. As protein: CASSLAGGDGYTF. The gene calls are TRBV5-4 and TRBJ1-2; D might be TRBD1 (5 bases). CDR3 length equals 13 residues. Trimming shortened V by 0 bases and J by 6 bases, and 9 bases separated the two germline ends. Germline lookup yields CDR1 SGHNT and CDR2 YYREEE (reference sequence).